This TCR beta chain came from a study of T cell repertoires in cytomegalovirus infection. The overall study: Peptides in the study included HLA-C-restricted and HLA-B-restricted CMV epitopes. Public TCR beta signatures provided an indication of both CMV infection and a matching HLA type.

This clonotype was detected only a few times. Its antigen is not identified. Germline V CDR1 and CDR2: LNHDA, SQIVND (reference sequence). The CDR3 covers 13 residues. V was trimmed by 1 base and J by 5 bases, leaving 8 bases between them. Each CDR3 protein is one row after TCRdb ran MiXCR on the reads. Of about 920,000 distinct CDR3 sequences detected, about a third appear once; the ten largest clones hold 13%. The TCR sequence derives from a human donor in good health (CMV status not recorded). Some clones in this sample may be carry-over from other donors' samples. V usage is TRBV19 and J usage is TRBJ1-1; no clear D gene. Sequenced material: cultured CD8+ T cells from PBMCs, taken from culture after CMV antigen stimulation. The DNA of the CDR3 is TGTGCCAGTAGTATAGGCGTTTGGACTGAAGCTTTCTTT. The encoded protein is CASSIGVWTEAFF.